Presented here are 27 T cell receptor beta chains from one specimen sequenced in a study of T cell repertoires in cytomegalovirus infection. In TCRdb, the reads were re-called with MiXCR into one record per CDR3 protein. The sample holds 400,000 to 550,000 distinct CDR3 sequences, 11% seen once. Sequencing was done on a sample of PBMCs. These receptor sequences come from a human donor in good health (CMV status not recorded). Some clones in this sample may be carry-over from other donors' samples.

Many counts were recorded for this clonotype. The V gene is TRBV7-2, the J gene TRBJ2-7, with 8 bases that match TRBD2. The CDR3 runs 15 residues. CDR1 and CDR2 (germline): SGHTA, FQGNSA. Trimming took 2 bases from V and 4 from J; bases not matched to a gene: 7. The CDR3 DNA reads as TGTGCCAGCAGCTTACAAGCGGGAGCCTGGTACGAGCAGTACTTC. This codes for CASSLQAGAWYEQYF.

In its sample, this clonotype was seen many times. V and J are TRBV28 and TRBJ1-5, with a weak D call TRBD1 (5 bases). Germline CDR1 and CDR2: MDHEN and SYDVKM. This CDR3 contains 14 residues. Trimming took 6 bases from V and 6 from J, leaving 15 bases between them. DNA of the CDR3: TGTGCCAGCAGCAAAGGCGGGGGGACTCAGCCCCAGCATTTT. It is translated as CASSKGGGTQPQHF. Filled out from reference TRBV28 and TRBJ1-5, the complete variable domain reads DVKVTQSSRYLVKRTGEKVFLECVQDMDHENMFWYRQDPGLGLRLIYFSYDVKMKEKGDIPEGYSVSREKKERFSLILESASTNQTSMYLCASSKGGGTQPQHFGDGTRLSIL.

In this sample, this clonotype turned up many times. The chain couples TRBV6-1 to TRBJ2-7, with D perhaps TRBD1 or TRBD2 (5 bases each). The germline gives CDR1 MNHNS, CDR2 SASEGT. This CDR3 region has 13 residues. Trimming took off 6 bases at V and 1 base at J, with 10 bases between the two ends. CDR3 protein: CASSGARSYEQYF. CDR3 nucleotides: TGTGCCAGCAGCGGGGCGAGATCCTACGAGCAGTACTTC.

The genes are TRBV2 and TRBJ2-5; no firm D call. Germline V lookup: CDR1 SNHLY, CDR2 FYNNEI. V was shortened by 7 bases and J by 1 base, with 13 bases between the two germline ends. The CDR3 has 14 amino acids. The CDR3 DNA sequence: TGTGCCAGCAAAACAGAAGTGGGCCAAGAGACCCAGTACTTC. Its translation is CASKTEVGQETQYF.

Only one count was recorded for this clonotype. At one end the junction does not follow the germline gene, possibly because of a read error. The J gene is TRBJ1-1, the V gene TRBV7-3; 7 bases map to TRBD1. CDR3 length: 15 residues. Germline loops: CDR1 SGHTA, CDR2 FQGTGA. As DNA, the CDR3 is TGTGCCAGCAGCATAACAGGGGATAGGGGCACTGAAGCTTTCTTT. This gives the protein CASSITGDRGTEAFF.

In this sample, this clonotype turned up a few times. This chain links TRBV19 with TRBJ1-1; 8 nucleotides align to TRBD1. The CDR3 has 16 amino acids. J gave up 1 base and V 6 bases, and 10 bases lay outside the gene matches. CDR1 is LNHDA and CDR2 is SQIVND in the germline V gene (reference sequence). CDR3 residues: CASSPWTGLANTEAFF. The CDR3 DNA is TGTGCCAGTAGCCCATGGACAGGGCTGGCGAACACTGAAGCTTTCTTT. The entire variable domain, with the rest obtained from reference TRBV19 and TRBJ1-1, is as follows: DGGITQSPKYLFRKEGQNVTLSCEQNLNHDAMYWYRQDPGQGLRLIYYSQIVNDFQKGDIAEGYSVSREKKESFPLTVTSAQKNPTAFYLCASSPWTGLANTEAFFGQGTRLTVV.

This clonotype was seen many times. The chain combines TRBV11-1 with TRBJ2-4; tentatively, D is TRBD2 (6 bases). V was cut by 6 bases and J by 7 bases, with 16 bases left in between. This CDR3 contains 14 residues. CDR1 SGHAT and CDR2 FQDESV come from the germline V gene (reference sequence). The CDR3 is CASSRTQEGNIQYF. CDR3 nucleotides: TGTGCCAGCAGTAGAACCCAGGAGGGGAACATTCAGTACTTC.

This clonotype was recorded once. V usage is TRBV20-1 and J usage is TRBJ2-1; D call uncertain. The CDR3 runs to 12 residues. V lost 5 bases, J lost 9 bases, and 14 bases lay in between. CDR1 and CDR2 (germline): DFQATT, SNEGSKA (reference sequence). DNA of the CDR3: TGCAGTGCTGATCCTAACCGCGGTGAGCAGTTCTTC. Protein: CSADPNRGEQFF.

The sample holds many counts of this clonotype. The rearrangement uses TRBV7-8 and TRBJ2-1; TRBD2 matches at 7 bases. Germline V CDR1 and CDR2: SGHVS, FQNEAQ. The CDR3 covers 17 residues. V gave up 7 bases and J gave up 4 bases; unmatched junction bases: 16. The CDR3 reads CASTSILSLAEYNEQFF. CDR3 DNA sequence: TGTGCCAGCACCTCAATATTGTCGCTAGCGGAATACAATGAGCAGTTCTTC.

In this sample, this clonotype turned up many times. This sequence joins TRBV5-4 and TRBJ1-2, with 8 bases lining up with TRBD1. Germline trimming cut 4 bases from V and 8 bases from J; bases unmatched to any gene: 7. Germline V gene lookup returns CDR1 SGHNT and CDR2 YYREEE (reference sequence). The CDR3 is 13 residues long. CDR3: CASSGWTGNGYTF. CDR3 nucleotide sequence: TGTGCCAGCAGCGGTTGGACAGGGAACGGCTACACCTTC.

The chain has TRBV27 and TRBJ2-3, with D possibly being TRBD1 (6 bases). Germline CDR1 reads MNHEY; CDR2 reads SMNVEV (reference sequence). V lost 8 bases to trimming and J lost 5 bases, with 17 bases between them. The CDR3 consists of 14 residues. Written as DNA, the CDR3 is TGTGCCAGCTGTGCTGTCGCAGGGGTAGATACGCAGTATTTT. This codes for CASCAVAGVDTQYF.

This clonotype was seen ten or more times. This rearrangement joins TRBV9 to TRBJ2-5; 7 nucleotides align to TRBD1. Germline V gene data show CDR1 as SGDLS and CDR2 as YYNGEE. V dropped 4 bases and J dropped 3; count of bases not matched to a gene: 6. CDR3 size: 14 residues. The CDR3 coding sequence is TGTGCCAGCAGCAGAGAAGGGACAGAAGAGACCCAGTACTTC. This codes for CASSREGTEETQYF.

This clonotype appeared many times. The CDR3 is CASSFGVRQETQYF. DNA for the CDR3: TGTGCCAGCAGTTTTGGGGTTCGCCAAGAGACCCAGTACTTC. The chain recombines TRBV12-3 or TRBV12-4 with TRBJ2-5, with D unclear. V lost 3 bases and J lost 1, with 9 bases in between. CDR3 size: 14 residues.

The V and J genes are TRBV29-1 and TRBJ1-1; D might be TRBD1 (5 bases). Per the germline V gene, CDR1 is SQVTM and CDR2 is ANQGSEA. This CDR3 contains 11 residues. V lost 7 bases and J lost 8, with 14 bases in between. The CDR3 region is CSAPRGGEAFF. The CDR3 coding sequence is TGCAGCGCTCCTAGGGGTGGCGAAGCTTTCTTT.

This CDR3 is CASNGDRMYGYTF. The CDR3, as DNA: TGTGCCAGTAACGGGGACAGAATGTATGGCTACACCTTC. V gene TRBV19 combines with J gene TRBJ1-2; 7 nucleotides line up with TRBD1. J lost 5 bases, V lost 7 bases, and 7 bases had no gene match. The CDR3 has 13 amino acids. CDR1 is LNHDA, CDR2 SQIVND, per germline (reference sequence). Filled out from reference TRBV19 and TRBJ1-2, the complete variable domain reads DGGITQSPKYLFRKEGQNVTLSCEQNLNHDAMYWYRQDPGQGLRLIYYSQIVNDFQKGDIAEGYSVSREKKESFPLTVTSAQKNPTAFYLCASNGDRMYGYTFGSGTRLTVV.

The chain combines TRBV2 with TRBJ1-2, with no clear D. Deletions cut 4 bases from V and 2 bases from J, with 20 bases between. Germline loops: CDR1 SNHLY, CDR2 FYNNEI. The CDR3 runs 17 residues. The DNA for the CDR3 is TGTGCCAGCAGTGGGGCAGGAATGTTCGGGCAAAACTATGGCTACACCTTC. Amino acid sequence: CASSGAGMFGQNYGYTF.

The chain employs TRBV13 and TRBJ2-6; the D is unclear. CDR3 size: 16 residues. Trimming removed 5 bases at V and 4 bases at J, with 15 bases between. Germline CDR1 is PRHDT and CDR2 is FYEKMQ (reference sequence). The CDR3 nucleotides read TGTGCCAGCAGCGCCCGACGGCCGCCCGGGGCCAACGTCCTGACTTTC. Translated, it gives CASSARRPPGANVLTF.

This clonotype showed up many times. The chain has TRBV7-2 and TRBJ2-2, with 9 bases lining up with TRBD1. The CDR3 has 16 residues. Germline assignment: CDR1 SGHTA and CDR2 FQGNSA. V was clipped by 4 bases and J by 4 bases; unmatched bases: 7. The CDR3: CASSSRTGDRTGELFF. CDR3 DNA: TGTGCCAGCAGCTCGCGGACAGGGGATCGCACCGGGGAGCTGTTTTTT.

This clonotype appeared a few times. The chain uses TRBV20-1 and TRBJ2-5, with 10 bases matching TRBD2. J lost 5 bases, V lost 0 bases, and 9 bases had no gene match. CDR3 length: 16 residues. CDR1 and CDR2 (germline): DFQATT, SNEGSKA (reference sequence). This CDR3 reads CSARDVLAGALETQYF. DNA for the CDR3: TGCAGTGCTAGAGATGTCCTAGCGGGAGCGTTGGAGACCCAGTACTTC.

The chain links TRBV28 to TRBJ2-3; the D gene is possibly TRBD2 (6 bases). CDR1 and CDR2 from the germline V gene are MDHEN and SYDVKM. The V end was cut by 4 bases, the J end by 2 bases, with 19 bases between. The CDR3 is 17 amino acids. The CDR3 region has the DNA TGTGCCAGCAGTTACGGGCGGGGAAGTTGGGACACAGATACGCAGTATTTT. It encodes CASSYGRGSWDTDTQYF. Full variable domain (outside the CDR3, taken from reference TRBV28 and TRBJ2-3): DVKVTQSSRYLVKRTGEKVFLECVQDMDHENMFWYRQDPGLGLRLIYFSYDVKMKEKGDIPEGYSVSREKKERFSLILESASTNQTSMYLCASSYGRGSWDTDTQYFGPGTRLTVL.

In its sample, this clonotype was seen a few times. The rearrangement links TRBV28 to TRBJ1-6; 9 positions agree with TRBD1. From germline, CDR1 is MDHEN and CDR2 SYDVKM. The trim removed 1 base at V and 9 bases at J, leaving 4 bases unmatched. The CDR3 has 15 amino acids. The CDR3 DNA is TGTGCCAGCAGTTTATCCGGGACAGGGACTTCACCCCTCCACTTT. Translated: CASSLSGTGTSPLHF.

This clonotype was recorded at least ten times. J is TRBJ2-2 and V is TRBV7-9; D gene ambiguous. Germline values: CDR1 SEHNR, CDR2 FQNEAQ (reference sequence). The CDR3 totals 10 residues. V dropped 10 bases and J dropped 6 bases, with 6 bases sitting between them. CDR3 sequence (DNA): TGTGCCAAGTTCCCCGGGGAGCTGTTTTTT. This translates into CAKFPGELFF.

The table lists this clonotype with many counts. The rearrangement uses TRBV11-2 and TRBJ2-5; 10 positions agree with TRBD2. The CDR3 length is 16 residues. The germline V gene encodes CDR1 SGHAT and CDR2 FQNNGV. The trim removed 4 bases at V and 1 base at J, leaving 6 bases unmatched. The CDR3 sequence: CASSSLAGGLQETQYF. The CDR3 bases are TGTGCCAGCAGCTCCTTAGCGGGAGGCCTCCAAGAGACCCAGTACTTC.

The chain joins TRBV5-1 to TRBJ1-1; TRBD1 might be the D (5 bases). CDR1 and CDR2 (germline): SGHRS, YFSETQ. The germline V and J ends were trimmed by 4 bases and 0 bases, with 16 bases remaining between them. The CDR3 has 16 amino acids. Written as DNA, the CDR3 is TGCGCCAGCAGCGTTCTGGGACGGAACTTGAACACTGAAGCTTTCTTT. Translating gives CASSVLGRNLNTEAFF.

This clonotype was counted at least ten times. V usage is TRBV4-2 and J usage is TRBJ1-2; no clear D gene. The germline gives CDR1 LGHNA, CDR2 YNFKEQ. V lost 4 bases and J 0 bases, leaving 12 bases between the germline ends. CDR3 length: 15 residues. The CDR3 is CASSLSRTANYGYTF. For the CDR3, the DNA is TGTGCCAGCAGCCTTTCCCGGACGGCTAACTATGGCTACACCTTC.

There are a few counts of this clonotype. The chain is built from TRBV29-1 and TRBJ2-7; TRBD1 aligns across 11 bases. Germline CDR1 SQVTM, CDR2 ANQGSEA. This CDR3 contains 12 residues. The V and J ends lost 7 bases and 2 bases, in that order; junction bases with no gene match: 1. In nucleotides, the CDR3 is TGCAGCGGGGGACAGGGGGCCTACGAGCAGTACTTC. This codes for CSGGQGAYEQYF.

This clonotype was detected many times. The chain couples TRBV7-2 to TRBJ2-7; 7 bases fit TRBD1. This CDR3 spans 15 amino acids. CDR1 and CDR2 from the germline V gene are SGHTA and FQGNSA. V gave up 3 bases and J gave up 0 bases; unmatched junction bases: 5. The CDR3, as DNA: TGTGCCAGCAGCTTCGACAGGGCTAGCTCCTACGAGCAGTACTTC. Translating gives CASSFDRASSYEQYF.